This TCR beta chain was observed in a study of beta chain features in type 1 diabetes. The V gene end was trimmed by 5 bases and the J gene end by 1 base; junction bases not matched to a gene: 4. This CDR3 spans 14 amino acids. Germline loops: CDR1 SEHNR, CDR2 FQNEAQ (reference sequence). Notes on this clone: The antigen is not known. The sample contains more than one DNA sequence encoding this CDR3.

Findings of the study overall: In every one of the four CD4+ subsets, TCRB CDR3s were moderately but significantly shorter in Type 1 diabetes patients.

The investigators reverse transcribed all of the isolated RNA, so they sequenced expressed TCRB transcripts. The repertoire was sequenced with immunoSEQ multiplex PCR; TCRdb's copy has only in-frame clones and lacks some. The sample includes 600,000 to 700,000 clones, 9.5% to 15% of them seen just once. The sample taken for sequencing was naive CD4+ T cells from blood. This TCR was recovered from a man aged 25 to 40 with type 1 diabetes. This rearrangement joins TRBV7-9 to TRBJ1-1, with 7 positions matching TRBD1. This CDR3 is CASSPRQGNTEAFF. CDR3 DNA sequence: TGTGCCAGCAGCCCCCGACAGGGGAACACTGAAGCTTTCTTT. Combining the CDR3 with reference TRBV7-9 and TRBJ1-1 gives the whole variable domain DTGVSQNPRHKITKRGQNVTFRCDPISEHNRLYWYRQTLGQGPEFLTYFQNEAQLEKSRLLSDRFSAERPKGSFSTLEIQRTEQGDSAMYLCASSPRQGNTEAFFGQGTRLTVV.